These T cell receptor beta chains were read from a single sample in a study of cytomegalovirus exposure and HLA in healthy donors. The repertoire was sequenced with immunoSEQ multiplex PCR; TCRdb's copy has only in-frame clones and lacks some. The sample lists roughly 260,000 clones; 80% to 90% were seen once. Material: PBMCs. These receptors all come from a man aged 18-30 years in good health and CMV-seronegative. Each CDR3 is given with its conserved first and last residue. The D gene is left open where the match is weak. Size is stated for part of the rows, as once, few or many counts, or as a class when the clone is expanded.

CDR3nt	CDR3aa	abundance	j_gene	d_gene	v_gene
TGTGCCAGCAGCTTGAACAGGGACAGAGTCTATGGCTACACCTTC	CASSLNRDRVYGYTF	few	TRBJ1-2	TRBD1	TRBV5-6
TGTGCCAGCAGCTTATTCGGGGGGAGCGGGAGTGTCCCCTACGAGCAGTACTTC	CASSLFGGSGSVPYEQYF	.	TRBJ2-7	TRBD2	TRBV7-3
TGTGCCAGCAGTGCAGACAGGCCTAATGAAAAACTGTTTTTT	CASSADRPNEKLFF	.	TRBJ1-4	.	TRBV2
TGTGCCAGCAGGGACGAAGCGGGAGGGTACACAGATACGCAGTATTTT	CASRDEAGGYTDTQYF	once	TRBJ2-3	TRBD2	TRBV5-6
TGTGCCACTCGCCCGACAGGGGTGAAGGAGACCCAGTACTTC	CATRPTGVKETQYF	.	TRBJ2-5	TRBD1	TRBV19
TGTGCCAGCGGACTATCCTCGCAGGGCATCTACGAGCAGTACTTC	CASGLSSQGIYEQYF	.	TRBJ2-7	.	TRBV2
TGCGCCAGCAGCGAGGGACTAGCGGACATCTACGAGCAGTACTTC	CASSEGLADIYEQYF	.	TRBJ2-7	TRBD2	TRBV5-1
TGTGCCAGCAGCCCACGAACCCGGGGGGCCATCCAAGAGACCCAGTACTTC	CASSPRTRGAIQETQYF	.	TRBJ2-5	.	TRBV5-6
TGTGCCTGGAGTGTACTGTGGGACAGTGATCCTAATTCACCCCTCCACTTT	CAWSVLWDSDPNSPLHF	.	TRBJ1-6	TRBD1	TRBV30
TGTGCCAGCAGTCCGCCAGGGGGGACGAACACCGGGGAGCTGTTTTTT	CASSPPGGTNTGELFF	.	TRBJ2-2	.	TRBV28
TGTGCCAGTAGCCTCTCGCCGGGGACTAAGTACGAGCAGTACTTC	CASSLSPGTKYEQYF	.	TRBJ2-7	TRBD2	TRBV19
TGCGCCAGCAGTGAGTTCGGTCACGAGCAGTACTTC	CASSEFGHEQYF	.	TRBJ2-7	.	TRBV10-1
TGTGCCTGGAGTGGGCGGGGCTATGGCTACACCTTC	CAWSGRGYGYTF	.	TRBJ1-2	.	TRBV30
TGTGCCATCAGTGAGGGAGGCGGGAGAGCCATGAGTAGCCTTGACAATGAGCAGTTCTTC	CAISEGGGRAMSSLDNEQFF	.	TRBJ2-1	TRBD2	TRBV10-3
TGTGCCAGCAGCTTAAACGGTGCAGGAAAGAATCAGCCCCAGCATTTT	CASSLNGAGKNQPQHF	.	TRBJ1-5	.	TRBV5-4
TGTGCCAGCAGTGTGCTCAGGGGGCAGGCAGATACGCAGTATTTT	CASSVLRGQADTQYF	.	TRBJ2-3	TRBD1	TRBV6-1
TGCGCCAGCAGCCCGGTATTGAGGGGGGGGCTAAGCACAGATACGCAGTATTTT	CASSPVLRGGLSTDTQYF	.	TRBJ2-3	.	TRBV5-1
TGTGCCAGCAGCTTTAAAAACTACGAGCAGTACTTC	CASSFKNYEQYF	.	TRBJ2-7	.	TRBV7-9
TGTGCCAGCACGGTCCGGGAGACCGGGGAGCTGTTTTTT	CASTVRETGELFF	.	TRBJ2-2	.	TRBV7-8
TGTGCCATCAGTGAGTATGACAGGGCCACTGAAGCTTTCTTT	CAISEYDRATEAFF	.	TRBJ1-1	TRBD1	TRBV10-3
TGTGCCAGCAGCTTTTTCCAGGGCTTGGGAACTGAAGCTTTCTTT	CASSFFQGLGTEAFF	.	TRBJ1-1	.	TRBV7-8
TGTGCCAGCAATGGGGGCGGGAGTAGAAACAATGAGCAGTTCTTC	CASNGGGSRNNEQFF	.	TRBJ2-1	.	TRBV28
TGTGCCAGCAGCCCCCGGGGGGAAAAACTGTTTTTT	CASSPRGEKLFF	.	TRBJ1-4	.	TRBV9
TGTGCCTGGTCTCAGGGGAGGGGGTCCTACAATGAGCAGTTCTTC	CAWSQGRGSYNEQFF	.	TRBJ2-1	.	TRBV30
TGTGCCATCAGAGCTGAAATGAACACTGAAGCTTTCTTT	CAIRAEMNTEAFF	few	TRBJ1-1	.	TRBV10-3
TGCGCCAGCAGCCGACAGGGGGCGGCTGAAAAACTGTTTTTT	CASSRQGAAEKLFF	.	TRBJ1-4	TRBD1	TRBV5-1
TGTGCCAGCAGTGGACTAGTACTAGACTACGAGCAGTACTTC	CASSGLVLDYEQYF	few	TRBJ2-7	TRBD2	TRBV28
TGTGCCACCAGCAGAGATCGCTCGGCAGGGGGAGATACGCAGTATTTT	CATSRDRSAGGDTQYF	once	TRBJ2-3	TRBD1	TRBV15
TGTGCCAGCGCAGCGGCTAGCGGGTACAATGAGCAGTTCTTC	CASAAASGYNEQFF	.	TRBJ2-1	TRBD2	TRBV27
TGTGCCAGCGGGACTAGCGGGAGTAATGAGCAGTTCTTC	CASGTSGSNEQFF	.	TRBJ2-1	TRBD2	TRBV2
TGTGCCAGCAGTGAACAGGGACTAGCGGCAGAGACCCAGTACTTC	CASSEQGLAAETQYF	once	TRBJ2-5	TRBD2	TRBV2
TGTGCCAGTTCGGAGGGCTCTGGAAACACCATATATTTT	CASSEGSGNTIYF	few	TRBJ1-3	.	TRBV19
TGCGCCAGCAGTCAAAAGGGGGTCGCCTATAGCAATCAGCCCCAGCATTTT	CASSQKGVAYSNQPQHF	.	TRBJ1-5	.	TRBV23-1
TGTGCCACCAGCAGAGATCCCGCAGGGCCAGGAAACACCATATATTTT	CATSRDPAGPGNTIYF	.	TRBJ1-3	.	TRBV15
TGTGCCAGCAGCCCCTCCCGGGGACACCATTCCTACGAGCAGTACTTC	CASSPSRGHHSYEQYF	.	TRBJ2-7	.	TRBV27
TGCGCCAGCAGCCGACAGGGGGCGTGGACGCAGTATTTT	CASSRQGAWTQYF	.	TRBJ2-3	TRBD1	TRBV5-1
TGTGCCAGCACGGGGGGCAGGGGGCGTTCGGGCGAGCAGTACTTC	CASTGGRGRSGEQYF	.	TRBJ2-7	.	TRBV6-5
TGCGCCAGCAGTGAGGGGACAGTTTACGGCTACACCTTC	CASSEGTVYGYTF	few	TRBJ1-2	TRBD1	TRBV10-2
TGTGCCAGCAGCCGACTAGCGGGGGATCTTCTGTTCTTC	CASSRLAGDLLFF	.	TRBJ2-1	TRBD2	TRBV14
TGCAGGCCGGCCGGCGGGGAGACCCAGTACTTC	CRPAGGETQYF	.	TRBJ2-5	.	TRBV20-1
TGCGCCAGCAGCTCCTACAGGGAGCGCGGGGAGCTGTTTTTT	CASSSYRERGELFF	.	TRBJ2-2	.	TRBV5-1
TGTGCCAGCAGCTTGGGACAGTTTTACAATGAGCAGTTCTTC	CASSLGQFYNEQFF	.	TRBJ2-1	.	TRBV5-6
TGTGCCAGCGGTCGCAGAACCTACGAGCAGTACTTC	CASGRRTYEQYF	.	TRBJ2-7	.	TRBV28
TGTGCCAGTGATCAGGGAAGCTCCTACAATGAGCAGTTCTTC	CASDQGSSYNEQFF	.	TRBJ2-1	.	TRBV6-4
TGTGCCACCAGCAGAGGTCAGGTCTCCTACGAGCAGTACTTC	CATSRGQVSYEQYF	.	TRBJ2-7	.	TRBV15
TGTGCCAGCAGTTCCTCCTATCTTAATTCACCCCTCCACTTT	CASSSSYLNSPLHF	.	TRBJ1-6	.	TRBV28
TGTGCCAGCAGCAAGTATGAGCGGGAGGGCCGAGAGACCCAGTACTTC	CASSKYEREGRETQYF	.	TRBJ2-5	.	TRBV21-1
TGTGCCAGCAGTGGCGTTGGGGGGAAAACGTACAATGAGCAGTTCTTC	CASSGVGGKTYNEQFF	.	TRBJ2-1	.	TRBV2
TGTGCCACCAGCCACGGGGGTACTGAAGCTTTCTTT	CATSHGGTEAFF	.	TRBJ1-1	.	TRBV27
TGTGCCAGCAGTTACAAAGACCGAGCAGGAGAAGCTTTCTTT	CASSYKDRAGEAFF	.	TRBJ1-1	.	TRBV6-5
TGCGCCAGCAGCGAGTCCCAGGTTTGGGCCTCTGGGGCCAACGTCCTGACTTTC	CASSESQVWASGANVLTF	.	TRBJ2-6	.	TRBV5-1
TGTGCCAGCAGTGAAGCGCTTCGAGGGGAAGCTTTCTTT	CASSEALRGEAFF	.	TRBJ1-1	.	TRBV2
TGTGCCAGCAGCTTGGGAGGAACCGGGGCCAACGTCCTGACTTTC	CASSLGGTGANVLTF	.	TRBJ2-6	.	TRBV5-6
TGCGCCAGCAGCCAAGGGACTAGCGGAACACACATCTCCTACGAGCAGTACTTC	CASSQGTSGTHISYEQYF	.	TRBJ2-7	TRBD2	TRBV4-1
TGTGCCAGTAGTATATTCGGGGTCGGTAGCAATCAGCCCCAGCATTTT	CASSIFGVGSNQPQHF	.	TRBJ1-5	.	TRBV19
TGTGCCTGGAGTGTTGGACAGTCAACCTTTAATGAAAAACTGTTTTTT	CAWSVGQSTFNEKLFF	.	TRBJ1-4	.	TRBV30
TGTGCCAGCAGCTCATCTACGGGATCGGGGAGGTCCTGGAGGGAGACCCAGTACTTC	CASSSSTGSGRSWRETQYF	.	TRBJ2-5	.	TRBV7-9
TGTGCCAGCAGTGAAGAGGGGCTAGTCGGGCAGTTCTTC	CASSEEGLVGQFF	.	TRBJ2-1	.	TRBV2
TGTGCCAGCAGTGGACAGGGGACAGATACGCAGTATTTT	CASSGQGTDTQYF	.	TRBJ2-3	TRBD1	TRBV2